These 8 T cell receptor beta chains share one sample of origin, sequenced in a study of OX40 agonist ivuxolimab in advanced cancers. Clones were sequenced by immunoSEQ multiplex PCR, and TCRdb holds only the in-frame ones, with some missing. The data contain 45,000 to 65,000 clones, about 86% of them singletons. The sample consisted of CD4+ or CD8+ T cells sorted from blood, taken in a trial of the OX40 agonist ivuxolimab. The receptors stem from an adult with an advanced solid tumor such as melanoma, head and neck, liver or kidney cancer.

This clone was observed a single time. The rearrangement uses TRBV5-4 and TRBJ1-1; 11 bases agree with TRBD1. V trimming: 4 bases; J trimming: 0 bases; junction bases outside the gene matches: 11. CDR1 and CDR2 from the germline V gene are SGHNT and YYREEE (reference sequence). The CDR3 covers 18 residues. The CDR3 DNA reads TGTGCCAGCAGCGATAGGACAGGGGGCGCCGTCATGAACACTGAAGCTTTCTTT. Amino acids: CASSDRTGGAVMNTEAFF. The full variable domain, its missing parts supplied by reference TRBV5-4 and TRBJ1-1, is ETGVTQSPTHLIKTRGQQVTLRCSSQSGHNTVSWYQQALGQGPQFIFQYYREEENGRGNFPPRFSGLQFPNYSSELNVNALELDDSALYLCASSDRTGGAVMNTEAFFGQGTRLTVV.

This clone was detected only once. The chain has TRBV5-1 and TRBJ2-5; D remains ambiguous. Trimming shortened V by 0 bases and J by 3 bases, and 12 bases separated the two germline ends. The germline V gene encodes CDR1 SGHRS and CDR2 YFSETQ. The CDR3 loop spans 15 amino acids. CDR3 loop: CASSLEGRLEETQYF. The CDR3 region has the DNA TGCGCCAGCAGCTTGGAGGGCAGGCTAGAAGAGACCCAGTACTTC.

The J gene is TRBJ1-3, the V gene TRBV7-9, with no clear D. The germline gives CDR1 SEHNR, CDR2 FQNEAQ (reference sequence). V was clipped by 6 bases and J by 0 bases, with 18 bases between them. The CDR3 is made up of 17 amino acids. CDR3 in amino acids: CASSGPGLFFSGNTIYF. As DNA, the CDR3 is TGTGCCAGCAGTGGTCCTGGCCTTTTCTTCTCTGGAAACACCATATATTTT.

This clone has only one observation. The CDR3 sequence: CASSVSPDATGGDYGYTF. In nucleotides, the CDR3 is TGTGCCAGCAGCGTTTCCCCAGACGCAACAGGGGGCGACTATGGCTACACCTTC. The chain links TRBV9 to TRBJ1-2; 9 bases match TRBD1. This CDR3 has 18 amino acids. V was pared by 2 bases and J by 3 bases, with 14 bases of the junction left unmatched. Germline V lookup: CDR1 SGDLS, CDR2 YYNGEE.

This clone turned up a few times. V is TRBV10-3 and J is TRBJ1-1; D might be TRBD1 (6 bases). The CDR3 length is 15 residues. Germline assignment: CDR1 ENHRY and CDR2 SYGVKD. V lost 6 bases and J lost 5, with 19 bases in between. The DNA of the CDR3 is TGTGCCATCAGAACTACAGGGATGATTGGTACTGAAGCTTTCTTT. Protein: CAIRTTGMIGTEAFF.

The chain carries TRBV14 and TRBJ2-7, with a weak D call TRBD2 (6 bases). V lost 4 bases to trimming and J lost 0 bases, with 16 bases between them. The CDR3 runs to 16 residues. Germline CDR1 and CDR2: SGHDN and FVKESK. The DNA of the CDR3 is TGTGCCAGCAGCCGCCGAACCGGAGGGCCCTCCTACGAGCAGTACTTC. Protein sequence: CASSRRTGGPSYEQYF.

This chain links TRBV11-2 with TRBJ2-1; 8 nucleotides match TRBD2. V lost 2 bases to trimming and J lost 8 bases; unmatched junction nucleotides: 8. This CDR3 has 15 residues. The germline V gene has CDR1 SGHAT and CDR2 FQNNGV. CDR3 DNA: TGTGCCAGCAGCTTACCCGGGGGGGCGCGGGATGAGCAGTTCTTC. Protein: CASSLPGGARDEQFF.

V and J are TRBV7-8 and TRBJ1-1; D call uncertain. Germline assignment: CDR1 SGHVS and CDR2 FQNEAQ. There are 13 residues in the CDR3. V was cut by 7 bases and J by 1 base, with 10 bases left in between. The CDR3 here is CASNRFANTEAFF. DNA for the CDR3: TGTGCCAGCAACCGCTTTGCGAACACTGAAGCTTTCTTT.